One TCR beta chain is described in this entry. This entry is derived from a study of blood T cell repertoires in COVID-19. Overall study context: The United States, Italy and Spain provided the acute and convalescent COVID-19 samples. From T cells, B-cell-depleted T cells, or PBMCs came the material, which was cDNA or gDNA.

In terms of age and location, participants ranged from roughly 18 to 95 years and lived in 24 US areas. Which cohort a participant joined came from the clinical history participants gave. TCRdb's copy holds only in-frame clones and misses some; the assay was immunoSEQ multiplex PCR. This sample has about 280,000 clones; around nine tenths occur once, and the top ten carry 6% to 7%. The CDR3 totals 15 residues. The germline CDR1 and CDR2 sequences are SGHRS and YFSETQ. Deletions cut 0 bases from V and 3 bases from J, with 12 bases between. Sequences were obtained from PBMCs or T cells enriched from blood (not recorded which). The rearrangement links TRBV5-1 to TRBJ1-2; D gene unclear. The source of this sequence is a woman aged 40 to 50 who had recovered from COVID-19. The CDR3 sequence: CASSLGGSKYYGYTF. The CDR3, as DNA: TGCGCCAGCAGCTTGGGCGGCAGCAAGTACTATGGCTACACCTTC.